The sequence of this T cell receptor beta chain was determined in a study of T cell clones after liver transplantation. Study as a whole: TCRbeta sequencing after a pre-transplant mixed lymphocyte reaction identified graft-donor-reactive clones, later tracked in post-transplant blood.

The germline CDR1 and CDR2 sequences are SGHNT and YYREEE (reference sequence). Between the trimmed V and J ends, which lost 4 bases and 2 bases, there was a span of 21 bases. There are 17 residues in the CDR3. Thawed unstimulated PBMCs were FACS-sorted by CD3, CD4 and CD8 into two populations. The method was immunoSEQ multiplex PCR; TCRdb's version includes in-frame clones alone and lacks a portion of them. Of 20,000 to 30,000 clones listed, 69% are singletons. This chain links TRBV5-4 with TRBJ2-5; TRBD1 is a possible D gene (7 bases). Sequenced material: CD4+ T cells from blood, taken before liver transplant. The receptor's source is a human donor who received a liver transplant. The CDR3 is CASSRDPRGVKQETQYF. CDR3 nucleotides: TGTGCCAGCAGCCGAGACCCCAGGGGGGTGAAACAAGAGACCCAGTACTTC.